This record concerns one T cell receptor beta chain sequence. This sample is part of a study of blood T cell repertoires in COVID-19. About the study: Samples taken during acute and convalescent COVID-19 were collected in the United States, Italy and Spain. T cells, B-cell-depleted T cells, or PBMCs provided the cDNA or gDNA that served as material.

Authors' processing steps: Nucleated cell counts were estimated from reference gene primer amplification. Method: immunoSEQ multiplex PCR; TCRdb's copy keeps in-frame clones and lacks some. D and trimming come from the DNA, and the V and J calls and clone size come from that table. This repertoire shows about 280,000 clones, approximately 90% found once; its top ten account for about 4.2%. Germline lookup yields CDR1 SEHNR and CDR2 FQNEAQ (reference sequence). This CDR3 contains 14 residues. V was trimmed by 5 bases and J by 11 bases, leaving 16 bases between them. The sequence derives from a man aged 40-55 years with acute or convalescent COVID-19. The V call is TRBV7-9, the J call TRBJ1-6, with D tentatively TRBD1 (6 bases). The source material was peripheral blood. The CDR3 sequence: CASSTQDRTAPLHF. CDR3 nucleotides: TGTGCCAGCAGCACCCAGGACAGAACCGCACCCCTCCACTTT.